Below, 17 T cell receptor beta chains from the same sample are listed, as sequenced in a study of beta chain features in type 1 diabetes. General study results and limits: People with Type 1 diabetes carried modestly yet significantly shorter TCRB CDR3s in all four CD4+ subsets.

As every portion of the isolated RNA was reverse transcribed, the sequencing read expressed TCRB transcripts. Clones were sequenced by immunoSEQ multiplex PCR, and TCRdb holds only the in-frame ones, with some missing. The data show some 330,000 clones, around 12% seen once. The antigens of these receptors remain unknown. Sequenced sample: naive CD4+ T cells from blood. Source of these receptors: a young woman with type 1 diabetes.

This clone occurred a few times. This chain links TRBV5-1 with TRBJ2-5; D remains ambiguous. V was trimmed by 6 bases and J by 2 bases, leaving 11 bases between them. This CDR3 contains 13 residues. Germline V lookup: CDR1 SGHRS, CDR2 YFSETQ. CDR3 DNA sequence: TGCGCCAGCAACGAGCCGCATCAAGAGACCCAGTACTTC. Its protein is CASNEPHQETQYF. The full variable domain, rest sourced from reference TRBV5-1 and TRBJ2-5, is KAGVTQTPRYLIKTRGQQVTLSCSPISGHRSVSWYQQTPGQGLQFLFEYFSETQRNKGNFPGRFSGRQFSNSRSEMNVSTLELGDSALYLCASNEPHQETQYFGPGTRLLVL.

J is TRBJ1-4 and V is TRBV5-1; perhaps TRBD1 as D (6 bases). CDR3 size: 17 residues. V was clipped by 3 bases and J by 2 bases, with 17 bases between them. CDR1 and CDR2 (germline): SGHRS, YFSETQ. The CDR3 sequence: CASSSDLTGSTNEKLFF. The CDR3 DNA follows: TGCGCCAGCAGCTCCGACTTAACAGGGTCGACTAATGAAAAACTGTTTTTT.

This clone was counted between two and nine times. The gene calls are TRBV5-1 and TRBJ2-7; D call uncertain. CDR3 length equals 15 residues. Germline loops: CDR1 SGHRS, CDR2 YFSETQ. The V end was cut by 0 bases, the J end by 2 bases, with 12 bases between. CDR3 nucleotide sequence: TGCGCCAGCAGCTTGGGCCCACTTAGCCCCTACGAGCAGTACTTC. Protein product: CASSLGPLSPYEQYF.

This clone occurred a few times. The rearrangement uses TRBV29-1 and TRBJ2-3, with 16 bases lining up with TRBD2. This CDR3 is 15 amino acids long. Germline V gene lookup returns CDR1 SQVTM and CDR2 ANQGSEA. J was trimmed by 5 bases and V by 7 bases; bases with no gene match: 6. Here the CDR3 reads CSASGLAGGGDTQYF. The CDR3 nucleotides are TGCAGCGCTTCGGGACTAGCGGGAGGGGGAGATACGCAGTATTTT.

This clone was observed a handful of times. The genes are TRBV30 and TRBJ2-7; D is unresolved. CDR3 length: 11 amino acids. Germline-derived CDR1 and CDR2 are GTSNPN and SVGIG (reference sequence). V lost 7 bases and J lost 6, with 13 bases in between. CDR3 sequence (DNA): TGTGCCTTGTCGTGGCCCAGCGAGCAGTACTTC. Its translation: CALSWPSEQYF.

The V call is TRBV9, the J call TRBJ2-5, with a tentative D call TRBD2 (6 bases). Per germline, CDR1 SGDLS and CDR2 YYNGEE. The CDR3 is 17 residues long. With 3 bases removed from V and 0 bases from J, the gap between germline ends came to 18 bases. CDR3 sequence: CASSGGSSGVHQETQYF. In DNA, the CDR3 is TGTGCCAGCAGCGGAGGGAGTAGCGGAGTACACCAAGAGACCCAGTACTTC.

This clone was observed a handful of times. CDR3 protein: CASSRRERDPTGELFF. The CDR3 nucleotides read TGTGCCAGCAGCCGGAGAGAGCGGGACCCCACCGGGGAGCTGTTTTTT. The genes are TRBV4-2 and TRBJ2-2; 7 bases map to TRBD2. Germline V gene data show CDR1 as LGHNA and CDR2 as YNFKEQ. This CDR3 contains 16 residues. V gave up 4 bases and J gave up 4 bases; unmatched junction bases: 9.

The CDR3 is CASSEGTSWEKLFF. CDR3 DNA sequence: TGTGCCAGCAGCGAAGGGACAAGCTGGGAAAAACTGTTTTTT. This chain links TRBV7-2 with TRBJ1-4; the D gene is possibly TRBD1 (6 bases). V was trimmed by 5 bases and J by 8 bases, leaving 15 bases between them. Looked up from germline, CDR1 is SGHTA and CDR2 is FQGNSA. The CDR3 runs 14 residues.

This clone has just a few counts. This CDR3 is also generated by other DNA sequences in the sample. The rearrangement uses TRBV7-2 and TRBJ2-3; D is undetermined. Germline V gene data show CDR1 as SGHTA and CDR2 as FQGNSA. Trimming left V 1 base short and J 3 bases short, with 11 bases between. CDR3 length equals 15 residues. DNA of the CDR3: TGTGCCAGCAGCTTAGTGAGGCTGGATACAGATACGCAGTATTTT. Amino acid sequence: CASSLVRLDTDTQYF. The entire variable domain, with the rest obtained from reference TRBV7-2 and TRBJ2-3, is as follows: GAGVSQSPSNKVTEKGKDVELRCDPISGHTALYWYRQSLGQGLEFLIYFQGNSAPDKSGLPSDRFSAERTGGSVSTLTIQRTQQEDSAVYLCASSLVRLDTDTQYFGPGTRLTVL.

Only a few counts were recorded for this clone. The gene calls are TRBV19 and TRBJ1-4, with TRBD1 matching 7 bases. This CDR3 is built from 15 residues. CDR1 and CDR2 (germline): LNHDA, SQIVND (reference sequence). Trimming cost V 7 bases and J 5 bases; bases outside gene matches: 10. CDR3 amino acids: CASKGGQAQNEKLFF. CDR3 DNA: TGTGCCAGTAAGGGAGGACAGGCACAAAATGAAAAACTGTTTTTT.

CDR3 sequence reads: CASRGSGPEQYF. CDR3 nucleotides: TGTGCCAGCAGAGGCTCGGGTCCCGAGCAGTACTTC. This chain links TRBV2 with TRBJ2-5; D not certain. The J call may be wrong; the DNA end is better matched by TRBJ2-7. Germline-derived CDR1 and CDR2 are SNHLY and FYNNEI. The CDR3 loop spans 12 amino acids.

This clone was observed a few times. This chain links TRBV5-1 with TRBJ2-2; 7 bases line up with TRBD1. Trimming removed 3 bases from V and 5 bases from J; junction bases left unmatched: 4. The V gene's germline CDR1 is SGHRS and CDR2 YFSETQ. CDR3 length equals 14 residues. CDR3 loop: CASSWAGGTGELFF. In nucleotides, the CDR3 is TGCGCCAGCAGCTGGGCAGGGGGAACCGGGGAGCTGTTTTTT.

In its sample, this clone was seen a few times. This chain uses TRBV5-1 with TRBJ2-7; D is unclear. Germline CDR1 SGHRS, CDR2 YFSETQ. The CDR3 length is 13 residues. V was shortened by 1 base and J by 7 bases, with 12 bases between the two germline ends. The CDR3 nucleotides are TGCGCCAGCAGCTTGACTTCACTTCGGGAGCAGTACTTC. Amino acids: CASSLTSLREQYF.

This clone was detected only a few times. The genes are TRBV7-9 and TRBJ2-1; TRBD2 aligns across 14 bases. J lost 7 bases, V lost 5 bases, and 7 bases had no gene match. The CDR3 spans 16 residues. Germline CDR1 is SEHNR and CDR2 is FQNEAQ (reference sequence). Written as DNA, the CDR3 is TGTGCCAGCAGCCCCCCGGGGACTAGCGGGAGTAATGAGCAGTTCTTC. Amino acid sequence: CASSPPGTSGSNEQFF.

There are a few counts of this clone. This rearrangement joins TRBV29-1 to TRBJ2-7, with 7 bases identical to TRBD2. V lost 7 bases, J lost 0 bases, and 12 bases stayed unmatched. CDR3 size: 15 residues. The V gene's germline CDR1 is SQVTM and CDR2 ANQGSEA. CDR3 DNA sequence: TGCAGCGGTGTGACCGGGGGGTGGATCTCCTACGAGCAGTACTTC. This encodes CSGVTGGWISYEQYF.

This chain uses TRBV20-1 with TRBJ2-7; D possibly corresponds to TRBD1 (6 bases). CDR3 length equals 11 residues. V gave up 6 bases and J gave up 5 bases, with 11 bases separating them. Germline assignment: CDR1 DFQATT and CDR2 SNEGSKA (reference sequence). The CDR3 DNA is TGCAGTGCCTACGGACAGAACGAGCAGTACTTC. It encodes CSAYGQNEQYF.

This clone was picked up a small number of times. The chain uses TRBV18 and TRBJ1-1; 7 bases are a match to TRBD1. Germline trimming cut 6 bases from V and 3 bases from J; bases unmatched to any gene: 13. CDR1 is KGHSH and CDR2 is LQKENI in the germline V gene. The length of the CDR3 is 16 residues. The CDR3: CASSRGTGTIDTEAFF. The CDR3 bases are TGTGCCAGCTCCAGGGGGACCGGGACAATCGACACTGAAGCTTTCTTT.